The T cell receptor beta chain described here comes from a study of blood T cell repertoires in COVID-19. Regarding this clone: Other DNA sequences of this sample code for an identical CDR3.

This CDR3 is 12 amino acids long. Germline CDR1 is SGHRS and CDR2 is YFSETQ. Trimming shortened V by 3 bases and J by 4 bases, and 4 bases separated the two germline ends. Original analysis: Amplified reference gene primers provided the basis for estimating nucleated cell counts. Clones were read by immunoSEQ multiplex PCR, and TCRdb kept only the in-frame ones, dropping some. V, J and clone size reflect that table, while D and trimming were determined from the DNA. The repertoire has approximately 320,000 clones, approximately 85% of them found once; the top ten carry approximately 7.5%. The sequence came from a human donor in a cohort sampled during active COVID-19. The chain links TRBV5-1 to TRBJ2-2, with D hard to call. The sequenced sample was peripheral blood. The CDR3 protein is CASSSGTGELFF. The DNA for the CDR3 is TGCGCCAGCAGCTCCGGCACCGGGGAGCTGTTTTTT.